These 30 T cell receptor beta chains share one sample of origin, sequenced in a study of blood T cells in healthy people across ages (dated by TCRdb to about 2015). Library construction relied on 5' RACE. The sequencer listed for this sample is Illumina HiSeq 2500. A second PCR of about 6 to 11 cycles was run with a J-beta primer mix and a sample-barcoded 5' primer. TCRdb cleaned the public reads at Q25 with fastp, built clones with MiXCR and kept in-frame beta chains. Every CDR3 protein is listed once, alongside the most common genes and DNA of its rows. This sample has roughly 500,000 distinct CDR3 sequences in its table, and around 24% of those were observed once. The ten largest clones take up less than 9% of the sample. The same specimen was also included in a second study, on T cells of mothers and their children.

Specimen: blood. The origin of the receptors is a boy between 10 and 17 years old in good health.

CDR3: CASSSSWYTGGSNTGELFF. The CDR3 DNA reads TGTGCCAGCAGCTCCAGCTGGTATACAGGGGGCTCGAACACCGGGGAGCTGTTTTTT. The genes are TRBV7-6 and TRBJ2-2; 9 bases are shared with TRBD1. V shed 4 bases, J shed 0 bases, and the junction held 12 bases outside the gene matches. The CDR3 contains 19 residues. The germline CDR1 and CDR2 sequences are SGHVS and FNYEAQ.

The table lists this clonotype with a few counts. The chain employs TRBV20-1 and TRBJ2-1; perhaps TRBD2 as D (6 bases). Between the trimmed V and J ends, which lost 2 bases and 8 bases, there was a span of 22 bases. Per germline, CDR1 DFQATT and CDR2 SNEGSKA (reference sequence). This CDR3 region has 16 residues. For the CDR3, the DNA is TGCAGTGCTAGACCTTATAACCGGGAGAAACTAGATGAGCAGTTCTTC. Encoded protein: CSARPYNREKLDEQFF.

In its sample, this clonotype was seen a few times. CDR3 in DNA: TGTGCCAGCAGTTTGGGACAGGGGGCACCGAGCAATCAGCCCCAGCATTTT. Translating it yields CASSLGQGAPSNQPQHF. The chain couples TRBV28 to TRBJ1-5, with 12 nucleotides matching TRBD1. The CDR3 runs 17 residues. V shed 3 bases and J 1 base; nucleotides not matched to a gene: 4. Per the germline V gene, CDR1 is MDHEN and CDR2 is SYDVKM.

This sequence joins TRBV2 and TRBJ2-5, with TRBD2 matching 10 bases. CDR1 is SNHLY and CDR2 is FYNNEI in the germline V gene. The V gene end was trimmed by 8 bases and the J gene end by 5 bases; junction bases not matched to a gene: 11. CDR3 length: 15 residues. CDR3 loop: CASLASGSTGETQYF. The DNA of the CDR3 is TGTGCCAGCCTCGCTAGCGGGAGTACCGGGGAGACCCAGTACTTC.

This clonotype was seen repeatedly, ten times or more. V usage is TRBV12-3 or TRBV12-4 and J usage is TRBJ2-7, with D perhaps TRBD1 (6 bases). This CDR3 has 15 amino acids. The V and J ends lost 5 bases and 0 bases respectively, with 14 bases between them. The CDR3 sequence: CASSPNRDRSYEQYF. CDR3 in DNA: TGTGCCAGCAGTCCAAACAGGGACCGCTCCTACGAGCAGTACTTC.

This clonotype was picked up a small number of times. As DNA, the CDR3 is TGTGCCAGCAGCTTCCCCAAGTCACCCCTCCACTTT. Translation: CASSFPKSPLHF. V gene TRBV7-2 combines with J gene TRBJ1-6; D unclear. This CDR3 contains 12 residues. V lost 3 bases, J lost 10 bases, and 7 bases lay in between. Germline V gives CDR1 SGHTA, CDR2 FQGNSA. Looking up the rest from reference TRBV7-2 and TRBJ1-6 gives the full variable domain: GAGVSQSPSNKVTEKGKDVELRCDPISGHTALYWYRQSLGQGLEFLIYFQGNSAPDKSGLPSDRFSAERTGGSVSTLTIQRTQQEDSAVYLCASSFPKSPLHFGNGTRLTVT.

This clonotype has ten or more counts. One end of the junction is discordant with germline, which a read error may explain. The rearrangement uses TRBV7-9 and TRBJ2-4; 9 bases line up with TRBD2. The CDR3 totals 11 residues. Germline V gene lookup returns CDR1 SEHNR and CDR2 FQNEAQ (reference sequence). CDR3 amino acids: CASSLEGLANF. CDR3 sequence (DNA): TGTGCCAGCAGCTTGGAGGGACTAGCAAACTTC.

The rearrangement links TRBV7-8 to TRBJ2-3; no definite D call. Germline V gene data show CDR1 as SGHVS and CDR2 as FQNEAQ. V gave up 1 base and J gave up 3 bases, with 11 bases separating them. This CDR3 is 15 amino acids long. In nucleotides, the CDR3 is TGTGCCAGCAGCTTAGAAGGGTTGAAGACAGATACGCAGTATTTT. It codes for CASSLEGLKTDTQYF.

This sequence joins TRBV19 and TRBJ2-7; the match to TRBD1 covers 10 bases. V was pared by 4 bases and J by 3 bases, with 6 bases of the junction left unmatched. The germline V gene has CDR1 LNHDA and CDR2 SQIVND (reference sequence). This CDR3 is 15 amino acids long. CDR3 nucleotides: TGTGCCAGTAGTACGGCCGGGACAGGGGTCTACGAGCAGTACTTC. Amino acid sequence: CASSTAGTGVYEQYF.

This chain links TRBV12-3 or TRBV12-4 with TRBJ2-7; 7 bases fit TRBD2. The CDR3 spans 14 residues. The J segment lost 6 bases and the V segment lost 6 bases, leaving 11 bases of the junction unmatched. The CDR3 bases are TGTGCCAGCAGAAGGAGGGAGGGCCTTGGCGAGCAGTACTTC. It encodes CASRRREGLGEQYF.

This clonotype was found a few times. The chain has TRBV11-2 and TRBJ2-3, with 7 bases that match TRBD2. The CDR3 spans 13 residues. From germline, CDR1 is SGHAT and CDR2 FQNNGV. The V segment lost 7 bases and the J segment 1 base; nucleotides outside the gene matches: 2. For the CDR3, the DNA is TGTGCCAGCATGGGGGGGGGCACAGATACGCAGTATTTT. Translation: CASMGGGTDTQYF. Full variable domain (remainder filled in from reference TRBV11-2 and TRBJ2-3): EAGVAQSPRYKIIEKRQSVAFWCNPISGHATLYWYQQILGQGPKLLIQFQNNGVVDDSQLPKDRFSAERLKGVDSTLKIQPAKLEDSAVYLCASMGGGTDTQYFGPGTRLTVL.

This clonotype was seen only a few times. The CDR3 is CASSNFNQPQHF. For the CDR3, the DNA is TGTGCCAGCAGCAACTTCAATCAGCCCCAGCATTTT. The J gene is TRBJ1-5, the V gene TRBV28, with D unresolved. Germline CDR1 reads MDHEN; CDR2 reads SYDVKM. The ends were cut back, 6 bases at V and 3 bases at J, with 6 bases in the middle. CDR3 size: 12 residues.

Here the CDR3 reads CASSPPGQLVQETQYF. The CDR3 DNA follows: TGTGCCAGCTCACCACCGGGACAGCTCGTCCAAGAGACCCAGTACTTC. The chain has TRBV18 and TRBJ2-5, with 7 bases identical to TRBD1. The J segment lost 1 base and the V segment lost 0 bases, leaving 5 bases of the junction unmatched. Germline lookup yields CDR1 KGHSH and CDR2 LQKENI. The CDR3 spans 16 residues.

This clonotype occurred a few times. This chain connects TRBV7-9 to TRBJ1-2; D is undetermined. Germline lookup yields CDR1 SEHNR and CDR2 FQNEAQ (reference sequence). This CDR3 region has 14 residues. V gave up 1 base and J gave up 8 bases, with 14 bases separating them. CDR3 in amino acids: CASSLDAEAGGYTF. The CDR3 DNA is TGTGCCAGCAGCTTAGATGCTGAGGCTGGGGGCTACACCTTC. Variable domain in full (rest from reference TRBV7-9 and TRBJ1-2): DTGVSQNPRHKITKRGQNVTFRCDPISEHNRLYWYRQTLGQGPEFLTYFQNEAQLEKSRLLSDRFSAERPKGSFSTLEIQRTEQGDSAMYLCASSLDAEAGGYTFGSGTRLTVV.

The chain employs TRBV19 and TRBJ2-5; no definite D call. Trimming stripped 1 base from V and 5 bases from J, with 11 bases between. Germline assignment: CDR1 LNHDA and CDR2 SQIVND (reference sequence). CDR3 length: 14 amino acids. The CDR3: CASSIVDLPETQYF. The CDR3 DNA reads TGTGCCAGTAGTATAGTGGACCTTCCCGAGACCCAGTACTTC.

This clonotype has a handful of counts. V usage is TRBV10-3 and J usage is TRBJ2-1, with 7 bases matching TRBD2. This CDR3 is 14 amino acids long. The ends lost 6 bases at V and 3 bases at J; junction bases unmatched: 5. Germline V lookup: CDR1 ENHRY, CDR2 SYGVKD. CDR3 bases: TGTGCCATCAGGTCTAGCGGCCACTACAATGAGCAGTTCTTC. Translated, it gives CAIRSSGHYNEQFF.

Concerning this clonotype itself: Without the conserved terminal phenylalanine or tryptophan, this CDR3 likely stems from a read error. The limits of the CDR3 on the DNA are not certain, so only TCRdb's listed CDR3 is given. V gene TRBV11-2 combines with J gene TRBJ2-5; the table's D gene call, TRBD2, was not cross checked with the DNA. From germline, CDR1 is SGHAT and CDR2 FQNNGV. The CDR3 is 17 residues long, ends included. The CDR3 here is CASSLGTSGGAFSPTYL.

CDR3 DNA sequence: TGTGCCTGGTGCGTCGGGGATGGGACTGAAGCTTTCTTT. Translation: CAWCVGDGTEAFF. The rearrangement joins TRBV30 to TRBJ1-1; D gene ambiguous. From germline, CDR1 is GTSNPN and CDR2 SVGIG (reference sequence). CDR3 length equals 13 residues. The V end lost 5 bases, the J end lost 5 bases, and 15 bases lay between the germline ends.

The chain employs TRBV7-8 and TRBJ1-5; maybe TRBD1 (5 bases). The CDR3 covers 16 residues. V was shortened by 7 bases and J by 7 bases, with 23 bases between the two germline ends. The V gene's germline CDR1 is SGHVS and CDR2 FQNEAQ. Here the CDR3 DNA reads TGTGCCAGCACCTTCCTTAAGGGGCCTCGTTACCAGCCCCAGCATTTT. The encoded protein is CASTFLKGPRYQPQHF.

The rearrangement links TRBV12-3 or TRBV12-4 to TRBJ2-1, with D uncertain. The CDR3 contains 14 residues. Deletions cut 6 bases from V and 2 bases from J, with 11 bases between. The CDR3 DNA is TGTGCCAGCAGCCCTGACGGTACCTACAATGAGCAGTTCTTC. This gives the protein CASSPDGTYNEQFF.

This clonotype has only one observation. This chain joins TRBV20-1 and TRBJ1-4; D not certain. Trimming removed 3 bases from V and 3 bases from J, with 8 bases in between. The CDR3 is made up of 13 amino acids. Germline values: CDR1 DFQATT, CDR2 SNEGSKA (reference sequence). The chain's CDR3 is CSARRASNEKLFF. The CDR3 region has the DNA TGCAGTGCTAGGCGGGCGTCTAATGAAAAACTGTTTTTT.

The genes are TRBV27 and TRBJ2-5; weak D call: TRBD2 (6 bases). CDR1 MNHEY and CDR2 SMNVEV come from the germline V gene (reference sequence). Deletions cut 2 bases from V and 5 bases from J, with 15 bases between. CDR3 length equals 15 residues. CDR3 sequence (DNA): TGTGCCAGCAGTTTACTTGACGGGGGTAGTGAGACCCAGTACTTC. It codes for CASSLLDGGSETQYF.

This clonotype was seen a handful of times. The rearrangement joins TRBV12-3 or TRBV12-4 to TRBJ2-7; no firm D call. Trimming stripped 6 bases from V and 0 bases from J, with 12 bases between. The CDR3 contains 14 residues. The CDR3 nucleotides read TGTGCCAGCAGCCCCCTAGTGAGCTCCTACGAGCAGTACTTC. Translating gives CASSPLVSSYEQYF.

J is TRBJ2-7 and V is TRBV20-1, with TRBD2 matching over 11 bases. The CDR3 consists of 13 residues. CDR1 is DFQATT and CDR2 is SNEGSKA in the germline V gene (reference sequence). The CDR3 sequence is CSPGLAGSYEQYF. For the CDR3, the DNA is TGCAGCCCCGGACTAGCGGGCTCCTACGAGCAGTACTTC.

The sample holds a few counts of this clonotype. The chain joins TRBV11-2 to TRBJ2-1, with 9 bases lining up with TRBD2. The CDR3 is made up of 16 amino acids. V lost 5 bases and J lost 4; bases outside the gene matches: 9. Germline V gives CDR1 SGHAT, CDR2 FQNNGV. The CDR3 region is CASSDEGLAFYNEQFF. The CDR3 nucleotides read TGTGCCAGCAGCGATGAGGGACTAGCCTTTTACAATGAGCAGTTCTTC.

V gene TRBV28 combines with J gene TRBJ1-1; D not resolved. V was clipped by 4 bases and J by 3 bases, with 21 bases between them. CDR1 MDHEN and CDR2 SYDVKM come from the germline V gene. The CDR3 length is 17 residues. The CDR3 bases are TGTGCCAGCAGTTCCCGAACAAGAGGGCCCCAGGACACTGAAGCTTTCTTT. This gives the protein CASSSRTRGPQDTEAFF.

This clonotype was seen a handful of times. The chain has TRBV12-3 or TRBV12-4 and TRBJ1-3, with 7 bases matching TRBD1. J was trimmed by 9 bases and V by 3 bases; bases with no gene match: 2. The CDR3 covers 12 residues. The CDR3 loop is CASSFPGGTIYF. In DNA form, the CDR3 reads TGTGCCAGCAGTTTTCCAGGGGGCACCATATATTTT.

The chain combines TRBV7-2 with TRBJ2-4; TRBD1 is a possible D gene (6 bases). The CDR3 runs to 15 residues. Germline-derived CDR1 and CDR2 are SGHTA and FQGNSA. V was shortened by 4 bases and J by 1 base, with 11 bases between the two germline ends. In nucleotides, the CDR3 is TGTGCCAGCAGCTCTTGGGGGCCGGCCAAAAACATTCAGTACTTC. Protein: CASSSWGPAKNIQYF.

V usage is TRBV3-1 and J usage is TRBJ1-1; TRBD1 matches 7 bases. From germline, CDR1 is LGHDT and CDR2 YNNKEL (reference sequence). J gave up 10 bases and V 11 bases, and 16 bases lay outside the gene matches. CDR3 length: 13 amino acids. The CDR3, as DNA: TGTGCCGGCGGCCACGAAGGGGGCTCGAGAGCTTTCTTT. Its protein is CAGGHEGGSRAFF.

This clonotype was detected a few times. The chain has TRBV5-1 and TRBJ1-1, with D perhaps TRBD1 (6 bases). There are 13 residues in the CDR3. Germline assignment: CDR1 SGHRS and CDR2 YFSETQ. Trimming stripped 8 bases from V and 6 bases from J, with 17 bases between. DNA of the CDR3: TGCGCCAGTACCTCGGGGGGCGGACCTGAAGCTTTCTTT. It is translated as CASTSGGGPEAFF.